A selection of T cell receptor beta chains follows, all from one sample in a study of a mutant IDH1 vaccine in newly diagnosed glioma. For these receptors, no antigen is known. Here immunoSEQ multiplex PCR was the method, and the copy in TCRdb shows in-frame clones only, minus some. In the table there are tens of thousands of clones, around 80% of which are singletons. The sequences come from PBMCs, collected from a glioma patient whose treatment included an IDH1 peptide vaccine. The receptors derive from a man aged 40-49 years with glioma. Some clones in this sample may be carry-over from other donors' samples. Both conserved end residues are part of each CDR3. The D gene is left open where the match is weak. Only part of the rows carry a size: once, few, many, or a class if the clone is expanded.

TRBJ1-1 | TRBV27 | NA | NA | TGTGCCAGCAGTTTCGGATCGAACACTGAAGCTTTCTTT | CASSFGSNTEAFF
TRBJ1-5 | TRBV5-1 | NA | NA | TGCGCCAGCTCCGGGCCCGAGGATCAGCCCCAGCATTTT | CASSGPEDQPQHF
TRBJ1-1 | TRBV7-9 | NA | NA | TGTGCCAGCAGCTTAGAGAGGGGGACTGAAGCTTTCTTT | CASSLERGTEAFF
TRBJ2-3 | TRBV5-1 | NA | NA | TGCGCCAGCAGCTTGGGGGGGTCCGGGGATACGCAGTATTTT | CASSLGGSGDTQYF
TRBJ2-7 | TRBV19 | NA | once | TGTGCCAGTAGCCCCGACCCGGGACATAACTACGAGCAGTACTTC | CASSPDPGHNYEQYF
TRBJ1-5 | TRBV5-1 | NA | NA | TGCGCCAGCAGCTACCTCGGGGGCAATCAGCCCCAGCATTTT | CASSYLGGNQPQHF
TRBJ1-1 | TRBV29-1 | NA | NA | TGCAGCGTTGAAGGGTCCTTATTCGCTGGGACTGAAGCTTTCTTT | CSVEGSLFAGTEAFF
TRBJ1-6 | TRBV7-2 | NA | few | TGTGCCAGCAGCTTAGATATGAATTCACCCCTCCACTTT | CASSLDMNSPLHF
TRBJ1-4 | TRBV5-1 | TRBD1 | NA | TGCGCCAGCAGCTGGGGACAGGGGATTGAAAAACTGTTTTTT | CASSWGQGIEKLFF
TRBJ2-7 | TRBV19 | TRBD1 | NA | TGTGCCAGTAGTGGTCAGGGGGACGAGCAGTACTTC | CASSGQGDEQYF
TRBJ1-5 | TRBV4-1 | NA | medium-sized | TGCGCCAGCAGCCAAACTGTACAGGGAAATCAGCCCCAGCATTTT | CASSQTVQGNQPQHF
TRBJ2-5 | TRBV2 | NA | few | TGTGCCAGCCTCGAGGGAGGGACAGTCTTCCAAGAGACCCAGTACTTC | CASLEGGTVFQETQYF
TRBJ1-1 | TRBV30 | NA | NA | TGTGCCTGGAGTGTAAACAGTGCTGAAGCTTTCTTT | CAWSVNSAEAFF
TRBJ1-5 | TRBV7-9 | NA | few | TGTGCCAGCAGCTTAGGGACTCAGCCCCAGCATTTT | CASSLGTQPQHF
TRBJ1-4 | TRBV6-1 | NA | NA | TGTGCCAGCAGTGAAATGTGGACAGATGAAAAACTGTTTTTT | CASSEMWTDEKLFF
TRBJ1-6 | TRBV19 | NA | NA | TGTGCCAGTAGTACTCAACGGGGACCTTCACCCCTCCACTTT | CASSTQRGPSPLHF
TRBJ1-6 | TRBV23-1 | TRBD1 | NA | TGCGCCAGCAGTCACTCCACCAAACCTCCCAAGACAGGGGATAATTCACCCCTCCACTTT | CASSHSTKPPKTGDNSPLHF
TRBJ2-7 | TRBV5-4 | TRBD2 | NA | TGTGCCAGCAGCTCCCGTGCTTCTAGCGGGGGAGACGAGCAGTACTTC | CASSSRASSGGDEQYF
TRBJ2-7 | TRBV5-1 | TRBD2 | NA | TGCGCCAGCAGCCCCGGCGGGGGGGGAAGCGAGCAGTACTTC | CASSPGGGGSEQYF
TRBJ2-1 | TRBV2 | TRBD1 | NA | TGTGCCAGCAAGTTCACTCGACAGGGAAACAATGAGCAGTTCTTC | CASKFTRQGNNEQFF
TRBJ1-4 | TRBV15 | NA | NA | TGTGCCACCAGCAGAGAAGGGGCGGGTGAAAAACTGTTTTTT | CATSREGAGEKLFF
TRBJ1-1 | TRBV5-1 | NA | NA | TGCGCCAGCAGCTTGGAGGGACCGAACACTGAAGCTTTCTTT | CASSLEGPNTEAFF
TRBJ2-7 | TRBV25-1 | NA | NA | TGTGCCAGCAGTGACCTGGGGGCCCCCTCCTACGAGCAGTACTTC | CASSDLGAPSYEQYF
TRBJ1-4 | TRBV29-1 | NA | NA | TGCAGCGTTGAAGATGTATCCGGTGGGAAAAAACTGTTTTTT | CSVEDVSGGKKLFF
TRBJ1-1 | TRBV27 | NA | NA | TGTGCCAACAGTTTATCGGCAGGAATCATGAACACTGAAGCTTTCTTT | CANSLSAGIMNTEAFF
TRBJ1-1 | TRBV6-1 | NA | NA | TGTGCCAGCAGTGAATGGGGGGGCATGAACACTGAAGCTTTCTTT | CASSEWGGMNTEAFF
TRBJ1-2 | TRBV7-8 | NA | NA | TGTGCCAGCAGCCGACAGGAGCCGCTATCGGGCTATGGCTACACCTTC | CASSRQEPLSGYGYTF
TRBJ2-2 | TRBV12-5 | TRBD2 | NA | TGTGCTAGTGGGGGGTGGTCCGTAGCGGGGGGGCCGAGGAACACCGGGGAGCTGTTTTTT | CASGGWSVAGGPRNTGELFF
TRBJ2-7 | TRBV11-1 | NA | NA | TGTGCCAGCAGCCCTCAACCCTACGAGCAGTACTTC | CASSPQPYEQYF
TRBJ2-3 | TRBV2 | TRBD2 | NA | TGTGCCAGCAGTAGACTAGCGGGGGGCTGGTCGCAGTATTTT | CASSRLAGGWSQYF
TRBJ2-2 | TRBV9 | NA | NA | TGTGCCAGCAGCCTCACCGGAAGGGGCACCGGGGAGCTGTTTTTT | CASSLTGRGTGELFF
TRBJ2-1 | TRBV19 | TRBD1 | once | TGTGCCAGTAGCCTCCTAGGGGGCGCAGCCTACAATGAGCAGTTCTTC | CASSLLGGAAYNEQFF
TRBJ1-1 | TRBV6-5 | NA | NA | TGTGCCAGCAGTTACTCGAACCGGGGCACTGAAGCTTTCTTT | CASSYSNRGTEAFF
TRBJ1-5 | TRBV7-6 | NA | few | TGTGCCAGCAGCTTAGCAGGAGAGAGTCAGCCCCAGCATTTT | CASSLAGESQPQHF
TRBJ1-1 | TRBV4-1 | TRBD1 | NA | TGCGCCAGCAGCCAACCAGGGGGCGACACTGAAGCTTTCTTT | CASSQPGGDTEAFF
TRBJ2-5 | TRBV7-9 | NA | NA | TGTGCCAGCAGCCCCACTGCCAGGGTAGAGACCCAGTACTTC | CASSPTARVETQYF
TRBJ2-3 | TRBV4-3 | NA | NA | TGCGCCAGCAGCCATGCCTCGCGGGGTAGGTCAGATACGCAGTATTTT | CASSHASRGRSDTQYF
TRBJ1-1 | TRBV10-3 | TRBD1 | medium-sized | TGTGCCATCGGGACAGGGGAGAACACTGAAGCTTTCTTT | CAIGTGENTEAFF
TRBJ1-5 | TRBV10-3 | NA | NA | TGTGCCATCAGAGAGGGGTCCCTGAATCAGCCCCAGCATTTT | CAIREGSLNQPQHF
TRBJ2-7 | TRBV4-3 | NA | NA | TGCGCCAGCAGCCAAGATGGATACGAGCAGTACTTC | CASSQDGYEQYF